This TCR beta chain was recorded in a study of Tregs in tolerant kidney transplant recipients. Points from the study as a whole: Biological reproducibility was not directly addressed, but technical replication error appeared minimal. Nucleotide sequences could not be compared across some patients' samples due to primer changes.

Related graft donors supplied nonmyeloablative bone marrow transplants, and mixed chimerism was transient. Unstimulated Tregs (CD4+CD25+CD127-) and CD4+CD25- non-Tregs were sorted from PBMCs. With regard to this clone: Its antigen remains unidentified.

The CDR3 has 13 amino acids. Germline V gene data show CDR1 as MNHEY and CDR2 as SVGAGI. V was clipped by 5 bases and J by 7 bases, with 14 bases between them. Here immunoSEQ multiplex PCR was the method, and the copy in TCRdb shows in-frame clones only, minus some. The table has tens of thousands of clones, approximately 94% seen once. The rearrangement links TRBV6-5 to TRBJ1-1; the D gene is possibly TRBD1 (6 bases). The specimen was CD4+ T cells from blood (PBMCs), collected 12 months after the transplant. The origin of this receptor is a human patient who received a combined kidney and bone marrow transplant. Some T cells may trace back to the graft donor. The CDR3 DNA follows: TGTGCCAGCAGTGGCAGGGGATGGGGTGAAGCTTTCTTT. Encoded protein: CASSGRGWGEAFF.